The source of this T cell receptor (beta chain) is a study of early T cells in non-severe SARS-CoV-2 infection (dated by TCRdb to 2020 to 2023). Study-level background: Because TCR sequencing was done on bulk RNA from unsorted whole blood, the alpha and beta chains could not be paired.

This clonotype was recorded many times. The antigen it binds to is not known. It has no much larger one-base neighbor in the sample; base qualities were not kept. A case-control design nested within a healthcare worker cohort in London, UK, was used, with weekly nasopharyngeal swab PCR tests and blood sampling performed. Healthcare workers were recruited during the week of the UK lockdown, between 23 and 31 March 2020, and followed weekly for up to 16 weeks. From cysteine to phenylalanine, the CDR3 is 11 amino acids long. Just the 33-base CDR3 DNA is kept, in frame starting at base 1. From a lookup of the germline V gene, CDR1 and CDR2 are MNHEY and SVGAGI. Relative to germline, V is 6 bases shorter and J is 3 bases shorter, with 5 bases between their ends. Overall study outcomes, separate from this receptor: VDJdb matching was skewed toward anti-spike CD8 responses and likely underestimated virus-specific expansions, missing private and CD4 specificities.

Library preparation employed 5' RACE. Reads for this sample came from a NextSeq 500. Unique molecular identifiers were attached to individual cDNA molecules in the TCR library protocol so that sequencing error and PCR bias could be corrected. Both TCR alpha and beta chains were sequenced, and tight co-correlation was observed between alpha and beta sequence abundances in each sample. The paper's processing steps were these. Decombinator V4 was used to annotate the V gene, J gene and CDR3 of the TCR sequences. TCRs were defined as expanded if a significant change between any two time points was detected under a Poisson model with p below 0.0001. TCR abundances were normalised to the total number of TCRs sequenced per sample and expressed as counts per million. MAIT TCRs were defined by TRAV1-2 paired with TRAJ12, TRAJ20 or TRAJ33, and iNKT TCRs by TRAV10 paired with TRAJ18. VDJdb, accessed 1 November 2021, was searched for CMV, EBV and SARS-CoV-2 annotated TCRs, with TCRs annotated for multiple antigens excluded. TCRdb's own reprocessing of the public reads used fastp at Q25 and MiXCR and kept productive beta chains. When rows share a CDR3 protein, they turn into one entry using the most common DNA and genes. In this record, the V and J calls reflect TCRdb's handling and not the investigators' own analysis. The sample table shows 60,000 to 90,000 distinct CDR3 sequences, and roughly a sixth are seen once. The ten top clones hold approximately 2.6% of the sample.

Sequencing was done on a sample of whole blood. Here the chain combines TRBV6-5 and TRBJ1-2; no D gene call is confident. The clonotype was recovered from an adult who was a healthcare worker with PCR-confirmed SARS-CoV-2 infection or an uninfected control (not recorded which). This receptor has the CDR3 CASRTHYGYTF. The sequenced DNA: TGTGCCAGCAGGACACACTATGGCTACACCTTC.